What follows describes a single T cell receptor (beta chain). Its antigen remains unidentified. No per-base quality is available; no much larger clone lies one base away. Receptor libraries were prepared by 5' RACE. The listed sequencing device is Illumina HiSeq 2500. A second PCR of roughly 7 to 11 cycles was performed with a sample-barcoded 5' primer and a J-beta primer mix. A template-switch 5' adaptor carrying 12 random nucleotides introduced a unique molecular identifier onto each TCR beta cDNA molecule. At least 2.5 million CDR3-containing paired-end reads were obtained from each sample. First-strand cDNA synthesis was performed from all RNA using the Mint cDNA synthesis kit, with priming by a TRBC-specific oligonucleotide. Following uracil-DNA glycosylase treatment, a first 18-cycle PCR with universal primers M1SS and BC2_uni_R was performed on all cDNA. The source study handled its data this way. Normalization of each sample was performed by random selection of 1 million high-quality reads, each carrying a distinct molecular identifier. Reads sharing molecular identifiers were discarded rather than binned into consensus sequences. CDR3 identification, clonotype clustering and error correction used MiTCR with a Q25 quality threshold and the strictest error-elimination algorithm. A nonparametric unseen species model using Euler transformation provided a lower-bound estimate of total TCR beta diversity. The public reads were quality trimmed at Q25 with fastp and then assembled into clones with MiXCR by TCRdb, keeping productive beta chains. When rows share a CDR3 protein, they turn into one entry using the most common DNA and genes. None of the V and J calls come from the authors' own analysis; TCRdb made them. The table for this sample lists 1.5 million to 2 million distinct CDR3 sequences; around half of them were counted only once. In total, the top ten clones hold less than 2.5% of the sample.

For CDR1 and CDR2, the germline V gene (reference sequence) lists MNHNY and SVGAGI. The CDR3 covers 14 residues, taking in both the cysteine and the phenylalanine. The CDR3 DNA has 42 bases and is translated from base 1. V gives up 4 bases and J gives up 3 bases, and the segment between their germline ends measures 12 bases. The data derive from a study of blood T cells in healthy people across ages (dated by TCRdb to about 2015). Concerning the study at large: In model experiments, roughly one uniquely barcoded TCR beta cDNA molecule per two T cells was captured by template switching. The study measured age-related changes in TCR beta repertoire diversity using deep sequencing normalized with unique cDNA molecular identifiers. Donors were grouped into four age groups: young (average roughly 15 years), middle-aged (39), aged (around 60) and long-lived (approximately 81). To avoid experimental bias, donors of different ages were randomly spread across the sequencing lanes. The study analyzed two additional independent replicas of 1 million unique cDNA reads from the same blood draw for two donors, one aged 18 to 30 and one aged 80 or older.

The 39 donors, aged about 6 to 95 years, were systemically healthy Caucasian individuals from Russia. Roughly 10 milliliters of peripheral blood were collected from each donor into EDTA-treated Vacutainer tubes. PBMCs were isolated by Ficoll-Paque density-gradient centrifugation, with at least 6.5 million obtained per sample. Trizol reagent was used to extract total RNA from PBMCs, with at least 6 micrograms per sample. For every donor, an aliquot of PBMCs went through flow cytometry to measure the percentages of naive CD45RAhigh/CD27high T cells. What the research found in general, with its limitations: Estimates of total diversity based on one million sequenced T cells were regarded as lower bounds and as underestimates. Because the CMV infection status of the donors was unknown, age-related changes in expanded clonotypes may potentially have been confounded. Observed TCR beta diversity per million T cells fell roughly linearly with age, and a significant reduction was already apparent by age roughly 40. A strong correlation was found between observed TCR beta diversity and the percentage of naive T cells measured by flow cytometry. Compared with the aged group, the long-lived group had more naive CD4+ T cells, fewer expanded clones and increased TCR diversity, suggesting age selection. Conclusive comparison of naive and antigen-experienced compartments was prevented by the profiling of bulk unsorted PBMCs.

The sequenced sample consisted of blood. The chain couples TRBV6-6 to TRBJ1-2, and perhaps TRBD1 as D gene, on 5 matching bases. This clonotype was obtained from a woman aged 35 to 49 in good health. The DNA sequence is TGTGCCAGCAGTTCAAAGGGACGCGACTATGGCTACACCTTC. The resulting protein is CASSSKGRDYGYTF.